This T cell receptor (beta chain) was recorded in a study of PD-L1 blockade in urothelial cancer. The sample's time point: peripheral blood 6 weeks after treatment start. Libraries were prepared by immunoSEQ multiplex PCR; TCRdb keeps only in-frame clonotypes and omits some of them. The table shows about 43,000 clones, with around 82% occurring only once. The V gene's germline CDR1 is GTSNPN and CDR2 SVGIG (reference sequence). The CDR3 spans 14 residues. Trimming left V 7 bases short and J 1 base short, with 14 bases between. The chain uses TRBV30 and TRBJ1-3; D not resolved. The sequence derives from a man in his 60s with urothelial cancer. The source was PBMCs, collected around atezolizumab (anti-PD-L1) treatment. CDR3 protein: CASSVLRSGNTIYF. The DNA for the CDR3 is TGTGCCTCCTCGGTCCTTCGGTCTGGAAACACCATATATTTT.